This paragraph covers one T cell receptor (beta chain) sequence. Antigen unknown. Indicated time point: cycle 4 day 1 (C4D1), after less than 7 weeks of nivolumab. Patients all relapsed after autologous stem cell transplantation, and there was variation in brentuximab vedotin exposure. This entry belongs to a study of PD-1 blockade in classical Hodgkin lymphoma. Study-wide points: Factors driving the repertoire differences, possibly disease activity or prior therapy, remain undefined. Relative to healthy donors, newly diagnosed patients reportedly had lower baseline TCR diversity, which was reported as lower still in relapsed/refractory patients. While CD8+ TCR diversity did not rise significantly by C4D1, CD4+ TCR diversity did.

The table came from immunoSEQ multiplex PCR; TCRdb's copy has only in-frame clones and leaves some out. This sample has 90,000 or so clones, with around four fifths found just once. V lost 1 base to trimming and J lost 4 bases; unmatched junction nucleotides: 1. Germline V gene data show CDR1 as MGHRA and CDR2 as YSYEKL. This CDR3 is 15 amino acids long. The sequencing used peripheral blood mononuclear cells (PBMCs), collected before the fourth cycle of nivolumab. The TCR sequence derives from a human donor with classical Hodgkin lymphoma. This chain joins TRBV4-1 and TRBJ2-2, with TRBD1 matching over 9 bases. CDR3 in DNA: TGCGCCAGCAGCCAAGCGGGACAGGGCACCGGGGAGCTGTTTTTT. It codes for CASSQAGQGTGELFF.